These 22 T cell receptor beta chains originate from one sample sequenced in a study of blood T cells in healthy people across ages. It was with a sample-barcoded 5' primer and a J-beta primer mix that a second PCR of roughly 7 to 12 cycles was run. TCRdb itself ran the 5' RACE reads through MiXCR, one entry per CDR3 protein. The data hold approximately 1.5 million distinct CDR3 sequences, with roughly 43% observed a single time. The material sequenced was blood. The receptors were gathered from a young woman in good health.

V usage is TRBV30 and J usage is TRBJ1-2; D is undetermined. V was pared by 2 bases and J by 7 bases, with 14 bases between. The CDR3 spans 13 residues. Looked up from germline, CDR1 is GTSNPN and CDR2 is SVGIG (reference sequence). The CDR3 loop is CAWSTAGTSGYTF. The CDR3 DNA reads TGTGCCTGGAGTACGGCAGGAACTAGTGGCTACACCTTC. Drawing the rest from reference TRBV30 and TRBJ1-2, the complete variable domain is SQTIHQWPATLVQPVGSPLSLECTVEGTSNPNLYWYRQAAGRGLQLLFYSVGIGQISSEVPQNLSASRPQDRQFILSSKKLLLSDSGFYLCAWSTAGTSGYTFGSGTRLTVV.

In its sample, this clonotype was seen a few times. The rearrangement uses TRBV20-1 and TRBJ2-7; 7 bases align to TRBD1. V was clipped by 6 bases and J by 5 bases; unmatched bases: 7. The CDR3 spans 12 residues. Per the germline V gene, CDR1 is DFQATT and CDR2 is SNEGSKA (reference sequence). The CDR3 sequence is CSAIQGIHEQYF. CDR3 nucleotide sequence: TGCAGTGCAATACAGGGGATCCACGAGCAGTACTTC.

The CDR3 region is CASSQDMRYTGNTIYF. CDR3 bases: TGCGCCAGCAGCCAAGATATGAGGTATACGGGAAACACCATATATTTT. V is TRBV4-3 and J is TRBJ1-3; D uncertain. The V gene's germline CDR1 is LGHNA and CDR2 YSLEER. V lost 0 bases and J 4 bases, leaving 13 bases between the germline ends. This CDR3 region has 16 residues.

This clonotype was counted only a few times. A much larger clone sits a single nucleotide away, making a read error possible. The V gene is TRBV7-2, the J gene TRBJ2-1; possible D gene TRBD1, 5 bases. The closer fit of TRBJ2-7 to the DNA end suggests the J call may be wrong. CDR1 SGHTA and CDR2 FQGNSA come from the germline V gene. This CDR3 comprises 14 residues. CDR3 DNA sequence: TGTGCCAGCAGCTTAGTAAAGACAGACAATGAGCAGTACTTC. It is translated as CASSLVKTDNEQYF.

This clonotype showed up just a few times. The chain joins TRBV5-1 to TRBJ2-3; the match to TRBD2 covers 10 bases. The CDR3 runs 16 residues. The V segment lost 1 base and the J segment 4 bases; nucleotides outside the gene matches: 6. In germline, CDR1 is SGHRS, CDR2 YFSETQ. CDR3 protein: CASSLFTSGTSDTQYF. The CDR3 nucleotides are TGCGCCAGCAGCTTGTTTACTAGCGGGACCTCAGATACGCAGTATTTT. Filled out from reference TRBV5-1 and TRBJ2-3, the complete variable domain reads KAGVTQTPRYLIKTRGQQVTLSCSPISGHRSVSWYQQTPGQGLQFLFEYFSETQRNKGNFPGRFSGRQFSNSRSEMNVSTLELGDSALYLCASSLFTSGTSDTQYFGPGTRLTVL.

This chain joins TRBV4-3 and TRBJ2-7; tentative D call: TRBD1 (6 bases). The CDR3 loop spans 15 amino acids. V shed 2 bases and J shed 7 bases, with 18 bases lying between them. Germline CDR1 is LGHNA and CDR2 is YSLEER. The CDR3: CASSQTGNPYNEQYF. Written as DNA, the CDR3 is TGCGCCAGCAGCCAAACAGGGAATCCCTACAATGAGCAGTACTTC.

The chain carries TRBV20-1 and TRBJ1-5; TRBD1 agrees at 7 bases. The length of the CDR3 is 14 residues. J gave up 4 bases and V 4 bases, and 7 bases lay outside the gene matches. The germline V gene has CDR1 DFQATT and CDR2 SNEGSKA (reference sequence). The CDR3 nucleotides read TGCAGTGCTACCCAGGGGGACAAAAATCAGCCCCAGCATTTT. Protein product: CSATQGDKNQPQHF.

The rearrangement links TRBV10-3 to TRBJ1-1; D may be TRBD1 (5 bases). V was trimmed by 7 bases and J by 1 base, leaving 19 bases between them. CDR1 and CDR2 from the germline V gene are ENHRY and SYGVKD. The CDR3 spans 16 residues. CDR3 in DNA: TGTGCCATCACCCAGGTGGTCCTAGGGACGAACACTGAAGCTTTCTTT. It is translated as CAITQVVLGTNTEAFF.

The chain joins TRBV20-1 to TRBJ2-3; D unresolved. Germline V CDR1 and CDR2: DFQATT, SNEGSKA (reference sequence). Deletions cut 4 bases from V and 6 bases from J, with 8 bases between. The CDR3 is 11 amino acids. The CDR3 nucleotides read TGCAGTGCTACCTCAGTGGATACGCAGTATTTT. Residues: CSATSVDTQYF.

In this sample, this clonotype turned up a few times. Here the CDR3 reads CSVIPGQGMNTEAFF. CDR3 nucleotides: TGCAGCGTTATACCGGGACAGGGGATGAACACTGAAGCTTTCTTT. V usage is TRBV29-1 and J usage is TRBJ1-1; 10 bases align to TRBD1. The CDR3 totals 15 residues. V shed 5 bases and J 0 bases; nucleotides not matched to a gene: 6. Germline V lookup: CDR1 SQVTM, CDR2 ANQGSEA.

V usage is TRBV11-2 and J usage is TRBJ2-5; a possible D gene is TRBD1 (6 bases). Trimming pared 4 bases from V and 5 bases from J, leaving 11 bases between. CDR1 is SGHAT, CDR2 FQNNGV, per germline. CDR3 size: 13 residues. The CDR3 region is CASSWTQGETQYF. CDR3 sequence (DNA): TGTGCCAGCAGCTGGACTCAGGGGGAGACCCAGTACTTC.

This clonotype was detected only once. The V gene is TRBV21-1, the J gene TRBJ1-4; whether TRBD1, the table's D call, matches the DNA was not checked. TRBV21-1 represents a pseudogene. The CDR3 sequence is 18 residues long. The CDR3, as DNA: TGTGCCAGCAGCAAACGAACGGACCAGGGATCGACTAATGAAAAACTGTTTTTT. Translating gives CASSKRTDQGSTNEKLFF.

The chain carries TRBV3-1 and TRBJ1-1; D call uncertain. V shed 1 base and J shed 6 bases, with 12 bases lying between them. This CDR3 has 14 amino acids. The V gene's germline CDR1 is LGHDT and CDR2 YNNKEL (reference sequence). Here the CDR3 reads CASSQVLPPAEAFF. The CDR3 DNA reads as TGTGCCAGCAGCCAAGTTCTGCCTCCGGCTGAAGCTTTCTTT.

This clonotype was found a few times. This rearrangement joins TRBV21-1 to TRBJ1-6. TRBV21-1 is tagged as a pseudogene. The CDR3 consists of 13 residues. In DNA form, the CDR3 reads TGTGCCAGCAGCAAAGCGCGGAATTCACCCCTCCACTTT. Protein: CASSKARNSPLHF.

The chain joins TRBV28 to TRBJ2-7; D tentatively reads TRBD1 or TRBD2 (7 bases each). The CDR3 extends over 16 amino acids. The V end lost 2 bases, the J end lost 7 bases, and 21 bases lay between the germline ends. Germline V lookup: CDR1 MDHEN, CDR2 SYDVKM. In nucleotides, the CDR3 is TGTGCCAGCAGTTTAGAGGGAGGGGGCAACTACAATGAGCAGTACTTC. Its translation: CASSLEGGGNYNEQYF.

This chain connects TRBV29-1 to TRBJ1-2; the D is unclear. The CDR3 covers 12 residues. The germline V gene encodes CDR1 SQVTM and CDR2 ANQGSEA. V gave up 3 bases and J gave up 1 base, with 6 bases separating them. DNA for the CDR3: TGCAGCGTTGACGGTATTAACTATGGCTACACCTTC. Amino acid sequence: CSVDGINYGYTF.

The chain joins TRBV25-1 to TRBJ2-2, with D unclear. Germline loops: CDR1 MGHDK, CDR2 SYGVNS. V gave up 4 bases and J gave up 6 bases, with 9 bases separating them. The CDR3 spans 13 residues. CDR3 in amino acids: CASSGGRPGELFF. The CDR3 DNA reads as TGTGCCAGCAGTGGTGGGCGTCCCGGGGAGCTGTTTTTT.

The CDR3 protein is CASSFRRNLYGYTF. DNA for the CDR3: TGTGCCAGCAGTTTTCGCCGGAACCTCTATGGCTACACCTTC. V is TRBV12-3 or TRBV12-4 and J is TRBJ1-2; D remains unclear. The CDR3 runs to 14 residues. The V end was cut by 3 bases, the J end by 4 bases, with 12 bases between.

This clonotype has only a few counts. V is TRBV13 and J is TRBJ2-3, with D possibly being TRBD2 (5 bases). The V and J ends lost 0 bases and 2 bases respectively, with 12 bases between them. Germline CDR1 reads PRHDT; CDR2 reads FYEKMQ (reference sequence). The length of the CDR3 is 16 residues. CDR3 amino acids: CASSLGLGRTTDTQYF. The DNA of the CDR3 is TGTGCCAGCAGCTTAGGACTAGGGAGAACCACAGATACGCAGTATTTT.

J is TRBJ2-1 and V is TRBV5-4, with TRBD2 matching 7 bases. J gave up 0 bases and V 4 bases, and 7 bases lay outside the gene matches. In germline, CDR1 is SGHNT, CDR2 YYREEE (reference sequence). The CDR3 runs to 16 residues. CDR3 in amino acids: CASSADGGTSYNEQFF. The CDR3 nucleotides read TGTGCCAGCAGCGCGGACGGGGGGACCTCCTACAATGAGCAGTTCTTC.

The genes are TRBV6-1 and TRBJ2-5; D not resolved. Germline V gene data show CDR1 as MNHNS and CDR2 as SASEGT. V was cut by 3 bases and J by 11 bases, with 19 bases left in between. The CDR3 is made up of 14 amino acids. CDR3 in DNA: TGTGCCAGCAGTGACCCCTCCCGCTCCAATGAGCAGTACTTC. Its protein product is CASSDPSRSNEQYF.

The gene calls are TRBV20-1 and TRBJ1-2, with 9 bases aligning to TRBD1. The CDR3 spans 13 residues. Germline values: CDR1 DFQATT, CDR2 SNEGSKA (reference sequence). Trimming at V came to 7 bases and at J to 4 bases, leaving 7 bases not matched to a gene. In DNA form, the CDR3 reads TGCAGTGGGGGACAGGGCGGTAGCTATGGCTACACCTTC. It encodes CSGGQGGSYGYTF.